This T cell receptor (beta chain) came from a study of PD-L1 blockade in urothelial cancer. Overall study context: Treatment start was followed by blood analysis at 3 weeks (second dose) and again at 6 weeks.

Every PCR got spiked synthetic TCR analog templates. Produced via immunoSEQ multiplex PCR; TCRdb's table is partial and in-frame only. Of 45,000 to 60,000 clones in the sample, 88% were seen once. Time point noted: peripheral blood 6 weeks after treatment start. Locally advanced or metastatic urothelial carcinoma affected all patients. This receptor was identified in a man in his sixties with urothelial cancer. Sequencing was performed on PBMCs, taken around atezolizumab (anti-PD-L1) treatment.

CDR3 loop: CAYPTGVYGYTF. The CDR3 DNA reads TGTGCCTACCCGACAGGGGTCTACGGCTACACCTTC. The rearrangement links TRBV30 to TRBJ1-2; 8 positions agree with TRBD1. CDR1 is GTSNPN, CDR2 SVGIG, per germline (reference sequence). Trimming cost V 7 bases and J 8 bases; bases outside gene matches: 9. There are 12 residues in the CDR3.